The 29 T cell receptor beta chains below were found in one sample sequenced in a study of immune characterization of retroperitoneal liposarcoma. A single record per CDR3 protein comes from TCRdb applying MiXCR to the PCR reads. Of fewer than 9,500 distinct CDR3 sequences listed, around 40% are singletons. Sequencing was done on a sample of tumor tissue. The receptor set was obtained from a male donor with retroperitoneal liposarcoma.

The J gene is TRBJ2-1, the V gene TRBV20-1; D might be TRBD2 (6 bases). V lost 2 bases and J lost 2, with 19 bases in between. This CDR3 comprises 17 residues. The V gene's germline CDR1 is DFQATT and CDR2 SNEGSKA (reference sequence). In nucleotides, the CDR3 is TGCAGTGCTAGATCAACAACCGGAGGGGTGACCTACAATGAGCAGTTCTTC. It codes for CSARSTTGGVTYNEQFF.

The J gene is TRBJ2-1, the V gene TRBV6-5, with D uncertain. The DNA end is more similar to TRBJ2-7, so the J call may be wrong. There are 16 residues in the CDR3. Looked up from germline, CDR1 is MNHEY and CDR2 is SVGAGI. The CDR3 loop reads CASSYLAESAYNEQYF. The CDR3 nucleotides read TGTGCCAGCAGTTACTTGGCTGAGTCGGCTTACAATGAGCAGTACTTC.

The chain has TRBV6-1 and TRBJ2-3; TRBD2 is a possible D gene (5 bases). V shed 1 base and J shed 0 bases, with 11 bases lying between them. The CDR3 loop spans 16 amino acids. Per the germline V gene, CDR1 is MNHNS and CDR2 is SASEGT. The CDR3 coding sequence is TGTGCCAGCAGTGAAGTCGGCGGGTATAGCACAGATACGCAGTATTTT. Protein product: CASSEVGGYSTDTQYF.

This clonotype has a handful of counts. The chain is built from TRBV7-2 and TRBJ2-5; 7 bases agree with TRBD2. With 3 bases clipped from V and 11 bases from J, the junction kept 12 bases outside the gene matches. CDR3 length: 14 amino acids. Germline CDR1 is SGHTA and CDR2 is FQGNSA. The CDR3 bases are TGTGCCAGCAGCTTGGGGGGGACCACCAAGCGGCAGTACTTC. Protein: CASSLGGTTKRQYF.

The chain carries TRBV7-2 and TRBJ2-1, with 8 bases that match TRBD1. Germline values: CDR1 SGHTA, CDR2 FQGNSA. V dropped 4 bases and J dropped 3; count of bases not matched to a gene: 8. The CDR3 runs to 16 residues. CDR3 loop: CASSSSGGTGYNEQFF. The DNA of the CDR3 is TGTGCCAGCAGCTCATCGGGCGGGACAGGCTACAATGAGCAGTTCTTC.

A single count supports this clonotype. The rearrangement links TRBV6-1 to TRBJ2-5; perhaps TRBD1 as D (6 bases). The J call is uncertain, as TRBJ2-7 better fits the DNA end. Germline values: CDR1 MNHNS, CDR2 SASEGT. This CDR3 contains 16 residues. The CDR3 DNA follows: TGTGCCAGCACCAACGATCCCCGGGACACTACCTACGAGCAGTACTTC. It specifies CASTNDPRDTTYEQYF.

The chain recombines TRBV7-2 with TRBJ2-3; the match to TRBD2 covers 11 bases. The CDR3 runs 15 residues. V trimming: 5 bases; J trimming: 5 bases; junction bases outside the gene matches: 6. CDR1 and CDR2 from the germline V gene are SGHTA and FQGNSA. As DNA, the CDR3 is TGTGCCAGCAGCCAACTAGCGGGAGTTTTAGATACGCAGTATTTT. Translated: CASSQLAGVLDTQYF.

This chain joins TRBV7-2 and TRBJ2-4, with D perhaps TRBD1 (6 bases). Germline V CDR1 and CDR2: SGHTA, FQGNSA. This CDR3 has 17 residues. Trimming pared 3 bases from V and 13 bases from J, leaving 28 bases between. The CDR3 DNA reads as TGTGCCAGCAGCTTTGGGCAGCCAGGGGCCACCCAAGAGGCCCAGTACTTC. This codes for CASSFGQPGATQEAQYF.

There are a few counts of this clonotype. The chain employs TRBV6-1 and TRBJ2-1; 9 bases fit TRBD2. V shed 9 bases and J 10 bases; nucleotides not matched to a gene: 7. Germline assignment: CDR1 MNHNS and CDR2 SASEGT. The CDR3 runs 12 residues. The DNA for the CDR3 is TGTGCCAGTAGCTTGCGGGGGGGAGAGCAGTTCTTC. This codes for CASSLRGGEQFF.

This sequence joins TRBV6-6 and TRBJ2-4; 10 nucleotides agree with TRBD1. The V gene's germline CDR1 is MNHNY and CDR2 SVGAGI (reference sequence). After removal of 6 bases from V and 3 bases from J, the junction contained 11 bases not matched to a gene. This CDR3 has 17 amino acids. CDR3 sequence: CASRPGTGVISKNIQYF. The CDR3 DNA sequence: TGTGCCAGCAGACCCGGGACAGGGGTGATTAGCAAAAACATTCAGTACTTC.

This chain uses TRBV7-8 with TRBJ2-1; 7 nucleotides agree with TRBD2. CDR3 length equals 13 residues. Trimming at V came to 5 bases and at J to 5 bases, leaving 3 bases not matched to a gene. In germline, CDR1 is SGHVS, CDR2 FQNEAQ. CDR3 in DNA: TGTGCCAGCAGCATGAGCGGGGACAATGAGCAGTTCTTC. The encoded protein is CASSMSGDNEQFF.

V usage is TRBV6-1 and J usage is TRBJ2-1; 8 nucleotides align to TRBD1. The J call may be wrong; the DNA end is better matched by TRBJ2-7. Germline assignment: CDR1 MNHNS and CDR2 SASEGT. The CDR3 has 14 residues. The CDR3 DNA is TGTGCCAGCAGTTCATACAGGGGGACCTACGAGCAGTACTTC. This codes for CASSSYRGTYEQYF.

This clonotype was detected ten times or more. DNA of the CDR3: TGTGCCAGCATCCCCGCCCCGGTCGGACAGATGAGCACAGATACGCAGTATTTT. Its translation is CASIPAPVGQMSTDTQYF. This chain links TRBV27 with TRBJ2-3, with a possible D match to TRBD1 (6 bases). There are 18 residues in the CDR3. Germline values: CDR1 MNHEY, CDR2 SMNVEV (reference sequence). Trimming took off 7 bases at V and 0 bases at J, with 23 bases between the two ends.

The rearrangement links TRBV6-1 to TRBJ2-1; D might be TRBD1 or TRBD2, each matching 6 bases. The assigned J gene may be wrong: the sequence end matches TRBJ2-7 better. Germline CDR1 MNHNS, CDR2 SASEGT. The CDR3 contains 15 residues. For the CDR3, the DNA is TGTGCCAGCTCGGGGCAAGGGTCAGGGGAGGACGAGCAGTACTTC. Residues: CASSGQGSGEDEQYF.

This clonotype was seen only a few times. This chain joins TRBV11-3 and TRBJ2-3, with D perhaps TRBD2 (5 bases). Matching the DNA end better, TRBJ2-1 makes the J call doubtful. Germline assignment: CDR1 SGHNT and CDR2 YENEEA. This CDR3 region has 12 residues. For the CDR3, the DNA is TGTGCCAGCAGCATTACTAGGAATGAGCAGTTCTTC. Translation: CASSITRNEQFF.

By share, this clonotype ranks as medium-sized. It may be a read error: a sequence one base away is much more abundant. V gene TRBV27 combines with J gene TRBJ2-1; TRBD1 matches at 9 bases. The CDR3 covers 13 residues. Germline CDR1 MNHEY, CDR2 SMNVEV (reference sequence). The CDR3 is CASSLTGGYEQLF. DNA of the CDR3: TGTGCCAGCAGTTTAACAGGGGGCTACGAGCAGCTCTTC.

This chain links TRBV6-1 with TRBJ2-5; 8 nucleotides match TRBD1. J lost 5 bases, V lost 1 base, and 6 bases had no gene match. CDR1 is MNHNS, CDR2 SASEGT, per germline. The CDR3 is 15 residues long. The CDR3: CASSEGAGGSETQYF. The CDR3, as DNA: TGTGCCAGCAGTGAAGGTGCAGGGGGCTCGGAGACCCAGTACTTC.

CDR3 amino acids: CASSLGQGSTDTQYF. The CDR3 nucleotides are TGTGCCAGCAGTTTGGGACAGGGGAGCACAGATACGCAGTATTTT. V usage is TRBV12-3 or TRBV12-4 and J usage is TRBJ2-3; 10 nucleotides align to TRBD1. The V gene end was trimmed by 3 bases and the J gene end by 0 bases; junction bases not matched to a gene: 0. The CDR3 totals 15 residues.

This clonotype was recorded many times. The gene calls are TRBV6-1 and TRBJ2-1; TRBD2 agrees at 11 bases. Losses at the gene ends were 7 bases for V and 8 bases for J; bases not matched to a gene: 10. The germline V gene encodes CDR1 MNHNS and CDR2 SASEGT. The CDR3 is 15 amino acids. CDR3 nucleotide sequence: TGTGCCAGCAACATAGAGACTAGCGGGAACGATGAGCAGTTCTTC. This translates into CASNIETSGNDEQFF.

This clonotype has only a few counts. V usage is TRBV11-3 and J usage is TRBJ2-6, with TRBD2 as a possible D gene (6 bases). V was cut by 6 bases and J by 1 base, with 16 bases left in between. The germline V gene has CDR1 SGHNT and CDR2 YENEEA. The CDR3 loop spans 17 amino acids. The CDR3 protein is CASSPRGGASGANVLTF. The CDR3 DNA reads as TGTGCCAGCAGTCCCCGCGGCGGGGCGTCTGGGGCCAACGTCCTGACTTTC.

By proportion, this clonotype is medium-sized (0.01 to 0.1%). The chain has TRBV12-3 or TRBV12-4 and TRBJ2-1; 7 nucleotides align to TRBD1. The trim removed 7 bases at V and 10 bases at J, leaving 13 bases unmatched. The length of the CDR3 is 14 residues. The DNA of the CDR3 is TGTGCCAGCACCCCTTCGACAGGGATTTACGAGCAGTTCTTC. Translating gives CASTPSTGIYEQFF.

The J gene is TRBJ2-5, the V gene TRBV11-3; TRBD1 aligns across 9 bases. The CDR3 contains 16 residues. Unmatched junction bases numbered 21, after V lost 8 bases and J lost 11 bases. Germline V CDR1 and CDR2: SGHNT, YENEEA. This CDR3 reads CASFTGDRVGGNEQYF. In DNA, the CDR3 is TGTGCCAGCTTCACCGGGGACAGGGTCGGGGGTAATGAGCAGTACTTC.

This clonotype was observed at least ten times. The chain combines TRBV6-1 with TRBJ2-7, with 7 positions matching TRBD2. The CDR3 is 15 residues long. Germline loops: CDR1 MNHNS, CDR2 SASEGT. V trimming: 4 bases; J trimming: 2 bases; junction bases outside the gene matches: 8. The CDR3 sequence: CASSVAGLPTYEQYF. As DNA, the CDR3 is TGTGCCAGCAGTGTCGCGGGACTACCAACCTACGAGCAGTACTTC.

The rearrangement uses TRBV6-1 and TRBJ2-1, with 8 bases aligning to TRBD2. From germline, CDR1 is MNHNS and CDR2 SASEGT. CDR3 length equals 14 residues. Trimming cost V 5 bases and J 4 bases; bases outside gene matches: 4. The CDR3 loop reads CASSKLAEYNEQFF. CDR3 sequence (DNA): TGTGCCAGCAGTAAACTAGCGGAGTACAATGAGCAGTTCTTC.

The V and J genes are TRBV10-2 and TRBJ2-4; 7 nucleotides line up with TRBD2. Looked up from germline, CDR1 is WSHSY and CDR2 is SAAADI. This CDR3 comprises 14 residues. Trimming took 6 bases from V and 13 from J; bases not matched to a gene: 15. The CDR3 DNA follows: TGCGCCAGCAGACCACGGGGGGATGACAATGAGCAGTACTTC. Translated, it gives CASRPRGDDNEQYF.

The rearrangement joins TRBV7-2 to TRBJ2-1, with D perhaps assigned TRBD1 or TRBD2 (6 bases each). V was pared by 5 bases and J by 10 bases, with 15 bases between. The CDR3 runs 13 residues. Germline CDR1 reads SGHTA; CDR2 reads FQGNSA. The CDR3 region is CASSLDGGYEQFF. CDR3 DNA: TGTGCCAGCAGCCTCGACGGGGGCTACGAGCAGTTCTTC.

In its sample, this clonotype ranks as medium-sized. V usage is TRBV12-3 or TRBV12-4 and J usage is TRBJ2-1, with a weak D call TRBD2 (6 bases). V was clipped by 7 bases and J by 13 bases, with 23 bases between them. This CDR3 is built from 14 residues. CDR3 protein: CASTLGGSQETQFF. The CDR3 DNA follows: TGTGCCAGCACCTTGGGGGGTTCCCAAGAGACCCAGTTCTTC.

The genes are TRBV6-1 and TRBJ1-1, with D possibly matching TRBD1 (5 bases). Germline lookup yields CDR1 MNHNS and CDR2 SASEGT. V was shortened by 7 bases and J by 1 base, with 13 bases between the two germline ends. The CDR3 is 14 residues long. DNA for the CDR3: TGTGCCAGCACCCCCAGGGCAGGGAACACTGAAGCTTTCTTT. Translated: CASTPRAGNTEAFF.

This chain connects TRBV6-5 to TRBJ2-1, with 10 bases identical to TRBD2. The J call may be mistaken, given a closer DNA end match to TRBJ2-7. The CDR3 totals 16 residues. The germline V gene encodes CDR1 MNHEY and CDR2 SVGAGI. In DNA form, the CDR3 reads TGTGCCAGCAGTCTCCAGTTAGCGGGAGGTATACACGAGCAGTACTTC. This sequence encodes CASSLQLAGGIHEQYF.